Listed here are 20 T cell receptor beta chains from one sample, sequenced in a study of molecular identifiers for immune sequencing clone quantification. From the PCR reads, TCRdb called clonotypes with MiXCR, one entry per CDR3 protein. The table lists under 350,000 distinct CDR3 sequences, roughly a quarter of them singletons. Specimen: naive CD8+ T cells from blood, with Jurkat cell RNA spiked in. As to subset: FACS-sorted CD8+CD4-CCR7+CD45RA+ naive T cells. The receptors come from a human donor in good health. Some libraries in this study had Jurkat cell RNA spiked in.

This clonotype was counted between two and nine times. CDR3 in DNA: TGTGCCAGCAGGTTACAGGGGGCAGGAAAACAGCCCCAGCATTTT. Its translation: CASRLQGAGKQPQHF. The V gene is TRBV28, the J gene TRBJ1-5; 9 bases are a match to TRBD1. The J segment lost 7 bases and the V segment lost 6 bases, leaving 10 bases of the junction unmatched. Germline V gene sequence: CDR1 MDHEN, CDR2 SYDVKM. CDR3 size: 15 residues.

V usage is TRBV4-3 and J usage is TRBJ2-7, with D perhaps matching TRBD1 (6 bases). The CDR3 is made up of 15 amino acids. V lost 0 bases and J 5 bases, leaving 14 bases between the germline ends. Germline CDR1 LGHNA, CDR2 YSLEER. CDR3: CASSQEKSDSHEQYF. The DNA for the CDR3 is TGCGCCAGCAGCCAAGAAAAATCGGACAGCCACGAGCAGTACTTC.

This clonotype was seen a handful of times. The chain has TRBV3-1 and TRBJ1-5; unclear D gene. The CDR3 is 14 residues long. Germline CDR1 and CDR2: LGHDT and YNNKEL (reference sequence). Trimming left V 4 bases short and J 3 bases short, with 10 bases between. As DNA, the CDR3 is TGTGCCAGCAGCCGTTCAGGCCTCAATCAGCCCCAGCATTTT. Translation: CASSRSGLNQPQHF.

With respect to this clonotype: This could be a read error, since a much larger clone is one nucleotide away. The chain joins TRBV29-1 to TRBJ2-7; D is undetermined. CDR1 is SQVTM and CDR2 is ANQGSEA in the germline V gene. This CDR3 is built from 13 residues. The CDR3 loop reads CSVPAKNSHEQYF. CDR3 sequence (DNA): TGCAGCGTTCCGGCTAAGAACTCCCACGAGCAGTACTTC.

To note about this clonotype: A much larger clone differs from this one at a single base, so this may be a read error. The chain employs TRBV27 and TRBJ2-3, with D perhaps TRBD2 (6 bases). The CDR3 consists of 14 residues. CDR1 is MNHEY, CDR2 SMNVEV, per germline (reference sequence). The CDR3 reads CASSFYTSTGTQYF. In DNA form, the CDR3 reads TGTGCCAGCAGTTTCTACACTAGCACAGGTACGCAGTATTTT.

Points on this clonotype: This CDR3 fails to terminate in the conserved phenylalanine or tryptophan, so it likely reflects a read error. This chain links TRBV10-1 with TRBJ2-7, with D uncertain. The CDR3 is 12 amino acids. V was pared by 3 bases and J by 7 bases, with 10 bases between. Germline CDR1 reads WNHNN; CDR2 reads SYGVQD (reference sequence). CDR3 DNA: TGCGCCAGCAGTGATGGAACGGCGGAGCAGTACCTC. Residues: CASSDGTAEQYL.

This clonotype has a count of ten or more. V gene TRBV4-1 combines with J gene TRBJ1-5; D gene ambiguous. Germline V gene data show CDR1 as MGHRA and CDR2 as YSYEKL. The CDR3 covers 14 residues. The V gene lost 1 base and the J gene lost 6 bases, with 10 bases spanning the gap. The CDR3 DNA follows: TGCGCCAGCAGCCAAGGAACGGGGTTTCAGCCCCAGCATTTT. The encoded protein is CASSQGTGFQPQHF.

The V gene is TRBV27, the J gene TRBJ2-7; no clear D gene. Germline V lookup: CDR1 MNHEY, CDR2 SMNVEV (reference sequence). The CDR3 length is 14 residues. V was trimmed by 3 bases and J by 2 bases, leaving 11 bases between them. CDR3 in amino acids: CASSFGPNAYEQYF. The DNA for the CDR3 is TGTGCCAGCAGTTTTGGACCGAACGCCTACGAGCAGTACTTC.

This clonotype was detected ten times or more. The chain couples TRBV14 to TRBJ1-1; D is ambiguous. Germline CDR1 is SGHDN and CDR2 is FVKESK. Trimming removed 0 bases from V and 4 bases from J, with 6 bases in between. The CDR3 is 13 residues long. CDR3: CASSQDFSTEAFF. CDR3 sequence (DNA): TGTGCCAGCAGCCAAGATTTTAGCACTGAAGCTTTCTTT.

This chain uses TRBV15 with TRBJ1-5; D not resolved. Trimming shortened V by 0 bases and J by 4 bases, and 10 bases separated the two germline ends. The CDR3 extends over 15 amino acids. Germline loops: CDR1 LNHNV, CDR2 YYDKDF (reference sequence). The CDR3 nucleotides read TGTGCCACCAGCAGAGATCTCGGCATGAATCAGCCCCAGCATTTT. Translating gives CATSRDLGMNQPQHF.

A remark on this clonotype: A much larger clone lies a single base off, so this may be a read error. The chain uses TRBV7-9 and TRBJ2-7; D is unresolved. Germline V lookup: CDR1 SEHNR, CDR2 FQNEAQ (reference sequence). The CDR3 covers 15 residues. Trimming removed 2 bases at V and 2 bases at J, with 13 bases between. CDR3 residues: CASSLTAARAYEQYF. The CDR3 DNA is TGTGCCAGCAGCTTAACCGCCGCCAGAGCCTACGAGCAGTACTTC. Using reference TRBV7-9 and TRBJ2-7 for the parts outside the CDR3, the full variable domain is DTGVSQNPRHKITKRGQNVTFRCDPISEHNRLYWYRQTLGQGPEFLTYFQNEAQLEKSRLLSDRFSAERPKGSFSTLEIQRTEQGDSAMYLCASSLTAARAYEQYFGPGTRLTVT.

This clonotype was picked up a small number of times. V usage is TRBV6-6 and J usage is TRBJ1-5; D unresolved. The CDR3 extends over 15 amino acids. Trimming shortened V by 5 bases and J by 0 bases, and 11 bases separated the two germline ends. In germline, CDR1 is MNHNY, CDR2 SVGAGI (reference sequence). CDR3 protein: CASSETHYSNQPQHF. In DNA form, the CDR3 reads TGTGCCAGCAGTGAGACACACTATAGCAATCAGCCCCAGCATTTT.

To note about this clonotype: This may arise from a read error, as a much more abundant clone is one base away. V gene TRBV30 combines with J gene TRBJ2-4, with D possibly matching TRBD1 (6 bases). Germline loops: CDR1 GTSNPN, CDR2 SVGIG (reference sequence). The length of the CDR3 is 14 residues. V was pared by 2 bases and J by 8 bases, with 16 bases between. The CDR3 region has the DNA TGTGCCTGGAGTATAGGGACAAGGTATGACATTCAGTACTTC. Protein: CAWSIGTRYDIQYF.

This clonotype was counted a few times. This chain links TRBV18 with TRBJ2-1; 9 nucleotides line up with TRBD2. The CDR3 is 15 amino acids. CDR1 and CDR2 from the germline V gene are KGHSH and LQKENI. After removal of 1 base from V and 10 bases from J, the junction contained 8 bases not matched to a gene. The CDR3 DNA follows: TGTGCCAGCTCACCACGGGCGGGAGGGCCGGAAGAGCAGTTCTTC. Encoded protein: CASSPRAGGPEEQFF.

This clonotype has only a few counts. The rearrangement links TRBV4-1 to TRBJ2-1; 8 bases are a match to TRBD1. The CDR3 has 16 amino acids. CDR1 is MGHRA, CDR2 YSYEKL, per germline. Trimming removed 0 bases from V and 1 base from J; junction bases left unmatched: 2. CDR3 loop: CASSQDQGASYNEQFF. The CDR3 DNA is TGCGCCAGCAGCCAAGACCAGGGGGCATCCTACAATGAGCAGTTCTTC.

The CDR3 DNA reads TGCAGCGTTGAATTCGGCGGCACCTACGAGCAGTACTTC. Its protein is CSVEFGGTYEQYF. This sequence joins TRBV29-1 and TRBJ2-7; no clear D gene. CDR3 length: 13 residues. Germline V lookup: CDR1 SQVTM, CDR2 ANQGSEA. V was trimmed by 2 bases and J by 2 bases, leaving 10 bases between them.

This clonotype was counted only a few times. The chain carries TRBV30 and TRBJ2-1; TRBD2 is a possible D gene (5 bases). This CDR3 has 16 amino acids. Trimming left V 4 bases short and J 5 bases short, with 21 bases between. Germline loops: CDR1 GTSNPN, CDR2 SVGIG (reference sequence). CDR3 residues: CAWTMVYGLNNNEQFF. The CDR3, as DNA: TGTGCCTGGACCATGGTCTACGGACTGAATAACAATGAGCAGTTCTTC. Full variable domain (rest looked up from reference TRBV30 and TRBJ2-1): SQTIHQWPATLVQPVGSPLSLECTVEGTSNPNLYWYRQAAGRGLQLLFYSVGIGQISSEVPQNLSASRPQDRQFILSSKKLLLSDSGFYLCAWTMVYGLNNNEQFFGPGTRLTVL.

About this clonotype itself: Germline and junction disagree at one end, which may indicate a read error. This chain links TRBV5-5 with TRBJ1-5, with D maybe TRBD1 (6 bases). Germline CDR1 is SGHKS and CDR2 is YYEKEE (reference sequence). The CDR3 runs to 14 residues. For the CDR3, the DNA is TGTGTCAGCAGCTTGGGGGGCGGCAATCAGCCCCAGCATTTT. Translation: CVSSLGGGNQPQHF.

This clonotype was seen a single time. At one end the junction does not follow the germline gene, possibly because of a read error. The chain couples TRBV20-1 to TRBJ2-5; D is ambiguous. Per the germline V gene, CDR1 is DFQATT and CDR2 is SNEGSKA (reference sequence). CDR3 length: 14 amino acids. The CDR3 loop reads CGARPKGMGETQYF. Here the CDR3 DNA reads TGCGGTGCTAGGCCCAAGGGAATGGGAGAGACCCAGTACTTC.

The chain couples TRBV3-1 to TRBJ2-3; D is perhaps TRBD2 (6 bases). Germline assignment: CDR1 LGHDT and CDR2 YNNKEL (reference sequence). Trimming removed 3 bases from V and 0 bases from J, with 13 bases in between. The CDR3 loop spans 16 amino acids. The CDR3 DNA reads as TGTGCCAGCAGCCACCCCGGTGGGGGGAGCACAGATACGCAGTATTTT. Amino acids: CASSHPGGGSTDTQYF.